These 7 T cell receptor beta chains were all obtained from the same sample, sequenced in a study of T-cell memory formation after mild COVID-19. One entry per CDR3 protein results from TCRdb running MiXCR on the 5' RACE reads. The sample includes roughly 150,000 distinct CDR3 sequences, 13% to 15% of them seen just once. The specimen was PBMCs or a T cell subset sorted from them (not recorded which). The receptors were gathered from an adult woman who had mild COVID-19 (a few samples of this study predate the infection). Cell type and time point are not known.

This clonotype has only a few counts. The V gene is TRBV3-1, the J gene TRBJ2-7; TRBD2 matches at 10 bases. From germline, CDR1 is LGHDT and CDR2 YNNKEL (reference sequence). The ends lost 4 bases at V and 2 bases at J; junction bases unmatched: 17. The CDR3 contains 19 residues. The CDR3 nucleotides are TGTGCCAGCAGCCCTCGCCGGGGGCCTGGAGGACTAGCGGCCTACGAGCAGTACTTC. Translating it yields CASSPRRGPGGLAAYEQYF.

The rearrangement uses TRBV20-1 and TRBJ1-6; D is undetermined. The CDR3 length is 15 residues. Germline V gene lookup returns CDR1 DFQATT and CDR2 SNEGSKA (reference sequence). V was trimmed by 0 bases and J by 7 bases, leaving 13 bases between them. CDR3 loop: CSAREDRLPNSPLHF. As DNA, the CDR3 is TGCAGTGCTAGAGAGGACCGTCTCCCCAATTCACCCCTCCACTTT.

This sequence joins TRBV5-5 and TRBJ2-7; 8 nucleotides align to TRBD1. Germline trimming cut 4 bases from V and 4 bases from J; bases unmatched to any gene: 10. Germline CDR1 and CDR2: SGHKS and YYEKEE (reference sequence). There are 15 residues in the CDR3. The CDR3 reads CASSHFPGGEYEQYF. DNA for the CDR3: TGTGCCAGCAGCCACTTCCCAGGGGGCGAATACGAGCAGTACTTC.

The chain has TRBV4-1 and TRBJ1-5, with D possibly being TRBD1 (5 bases). V dropped 0 bases and J dropped 1 base, with 13 bases sitting between them. The CDR3 has 17 residues. The germline gives CDR1 MGHRA, CDR2 YSYEKL. CDR3 protein: CASSQDKRQGSNQPQHF. The CDR3 nucleotides read TGCGCCAGCAGCCAAGATAAGCGGCAGGGAAGCAATCAGCCCCAGCATTTT.

This chain joins TRBV9 and TRBJ2-7; 12 bases fit TRBD2. Germline CDR1 SGDLS, CDR2 YYNGEE. CDR3 length: 17 residues. The ends lost 3 bases at V and 7 bases at J; junction bases unmatched: 14. DNA for the CDR3: TGTGCCAGCAGCGCCCAAGCGTCTAGCGGGAGGGCTCGGGAGCAGTACTTC. Translated: CASSAQASSGRAREQYF.

V gene TRBV13 combines with J gene TRBJ2-7; 12 bases line up with TRBD2. Germline V gene lookup returns CDR1 PRHDT and CDR2 FYEKMQ (reference sequence). This CDR3 has 16 residues. The V and J ends lost 0 bases and 5 bases, in that order; junction bases with no gene match: 5. CDR3 DNA sequence: TGTGCCAGCAGCTTAGGTGCACTAGCGGGAGGCAACGAGCAGTACTTC. This gives the protein CASSLGALAGGNEQYF.

There are a few counts of this clonotype. The gene calls are TRBV24-1 and TRBJ2-1; 9 bases agree with TRBD1. Germline CDR1 is KGHDR and CDR2 is SFDVKD. The J segment lost 6 bases and the V segment lost 4 bases, leaving 9 bases of the junction unmatched. The CDR3 runs to 16 residues. The CDR3 bases are TGTGCCACCAGTGACCGGACAGGGGCCGGGGGCAATGAGCAGTTCTTC. Translating it yields CATSDRTGAGGNEQFF.